This T cell receptor (beta chain) was recovered during a study of T cells in Graves' hyperthyroidism and ophthalmopathy. Looking at the study overall: Peripheral blood was secured at the point of initial diagnosis, before any treatment.

As to this clonotype: What it binds is not known.

Amplification yielded TCR beta CDR3 regions, with RNA transcripts as the source. RT-PCR in the first round (using the HTBI primer set) targeted the TCR CDR3. A single record per CDR3 protein comes from TCRdb applying MiXCR to the multiplex PCR reads. The sample has 400,000 to 600,000 distinct CDR3 sequences; less than 25% are singletons. Subjects aged 18 to 65 presented with newly diagnosed hyperthyroidism of less than 2 months' duration. Orbital computed tomography, thyroid ultrasound, serum thyroxine and TRAb, and clinical symptoms together informed the diagnoses. CDR3 length equals 12 residues. V lost 3 bases, J lost 8 bases, and 13 bases lay in between. Germline V CDR1 and CDR2: DFQATT, SNEGSKA (reference sequence). Points from the study as a whole: From stable hyperthyroidism, ophthalmopathy was set apart by a 13 V-J model.

The V and J genes are TRBV20-1 and TRBJ1-2, with D tentatively TRBD1 (5 bases). Sequencing used blood. The TCR was taken from a man aged 18 to 35 with Graves' hyperthyroidism. In DNA form, the CDR3 reads TGCAGTGCTAGGAAGGGGAATCAGGGCTACACCTTC. This gives the protein CSARKGNQGYTF.